These 30 T cell receptor beta chains originate from one sample sequenced in a study of beta chain features in type 1 diabetes. Expressed TCRB transcripts got sequenced, as all isolated RNA was reverse transcribed. Clones were read by immunoSEQ multiplex PCR, and TCRdb kept only the in-frame ones, dropping some. The sample includes 200,000 to 250,000 clones, approximately 10% of them seen just once. Input material: central memory CD4+ T cells from blood. These receptor sequences come from a man between 18 and 35 years old in good health.

This clone was observed at least ten times. V gene TRBV7-2 combines with J gene TRBJ2-1; D unresolved. V dropped 4 bases and J dropped 7 bases, with 20 bases sitting between them. Germline V gene sequence: CDR1 SGHTA, CDR2 FQGNSA. CDR3 length equals 16 residues. The CDR3 spells CASSSDPVVGMNEQFF. CDR3 bases: TGTGCCAGCAGCTCCGACCCCGTGGTGGGCATGAATGAGCAGTTCTTC. Variable domain in full (rest from reference TRBV7-2 and TRBJ2-1): GAGVSQSPSNKVTEKGKDVELRCDPISGHTALYWYRQSLGQGLEFLIYFQGNSAPDKSGLPSDRFSAERTGGSVSTLTIQRTQQEDSAVYLCASSSDPVVGMNEQFFGPGTRLTVL.

This clone was seen more than once but under ten times. V gene TRBV5-6 combines with J gene TRBJ2-7, with a weak D call TRBD1 (6 bases). V was shortened by 0 bases and J by 4 bases, with 8 bases between the two germline ends. The CDR3 spans 13 residues. Germline values: CDR1 SGHDT, CDR2 YYEEEE. The CDR3, as DNA: TGTGCCAGCAGCTTGGGGACAGTATACGAGCAGTACTTC. Protein: CASSLGTVYEQYF.

The chain joins TRBV7-2 to TRBJ1-2; no clear D gene. CDR3 length: 13 residues. Germline values: CDR1 SGHTA, CDR2 FQGNSA. V gave up 5 bases and J gave up 4 bases, with 11 bases separating them. CDR3 DNA: TGTGCCAGCAGCCCGACCGCCCGCTATGGCTACACCTTC. Its protein is CASSPTARYGYTF.

This clone has only a few counts. The rearrangement joins TRBV7-2 to TRBJ2-1, with TRBD2 matching over 11 bases. The CDR3 totals 15 residues. V lost 5 bases, J lost 3 bases, and 3 bases stayed unmatched. Looked up from germline, CDR1 is SGHTA and CDR2 is FQGNSA. CDR3 loop: CASSTTSGVYNEQFF. In DNA, the CDR3 is TGTGCCAGCAGCACGACTAGCGGGGTCTACAATGAGCAGTTCTTC.

The chain combines TRBV29-1 with TRBJ1-1; no firm D call. The germline V gene has CDR1 SQVTM and CDR2 ANQGSEA. V was clipped by 5 bases and J by 0 bases, with 16 bases between them. This CDR3 comprises 15 residues. The CDR3 reads CSVSRPRSMNTEAFF. CDR3 DNA: TGCAGCGTTTCTCGCCCACGGTCGATGAACACTGAAGCTTTCTTT.

Comments on this clone: The sample carries other DNA sequences with the same CDR3. CDR3 DNA: TGTGCCTGGAAAGGGACAGGGTTTGGGGAGCAGTACTTC. It yields the protein CAWKGTGFGEQYF. The chain combines TRBV30 with TRBJ2-7; 9 positions match TRBD1. V lost 4 bases to trimming and J lost 7 bases; unmatched junction nucleotides: 8. The length of the CDR3 is 13 residues. Germline V CDR1 and CDR2: GTSNPN, SVGIG (reference sequence).

The rearrangement joins TRBV5-1 to TRBJ2-7; 12 bases match TRBD2. The CDR3 loop spans 14 amino acids. V lost 3 bases and J lost 3; bases outside the gene matches: 1. Germline CDR1 and CDR2: SGHRS and YFSETQ. The CDR3, as DNA: TGCGCCAGCAGCTCGACTAGCGGGAGCTACGAGCAGTACTTC. Encoded protein: CASSSTSGSYEQYF.

The V and J genes are TRBV25-1 and TRBJ1-3; D is perhaps TRBD1 (6 bases). Germline V gene lookup returns CDR1 MGHDK and CDR2 SYGVNS. The V end lost 6 bases, the J end lost 4 bases, and 13 bases lay between the germline ends. This CDR3 is built from 14 residues. The CDR3 DNA is TGTGCCAGCAGCAGGGACACGACAGGAAACACCATATATTTT. Translating gives CASSRDTTGNTIYF.

This sequence joins TRBV10-3 and TRBJ2-3; 11 nucleotides align to TRBD2. The CDR3 has 18 amino acids. From germline, CDR1 is ENHRY and CDR2 SYGVKD. The trim removed 2 bases at V and 6 bases at J, leaving 13 bases unmatched. CDR3 sequence reads: CAISEPLGLADQGDTQYF. The CDR3 DNA sequence: TGTGCCATCAGTGAGCCCTTGGGACTAGCGGACCAAGGGGATACGCAGTATTTT.

The sample holds a few counts of this clone. The V and J genes are TRBV11-2 and TRBJ1-5; D is unclear. The germline V and J ends were trimmed by 2 bases and 0 bases, with 2 bases remaining between them. Germline V CDR1 and CDR2: SGHAT, FQNNGV. This CDR3 contains 13 residues. The CDR3 sequence: CASSLHSNQPQHF. The CDR3 coding sequence is TGTGCCAGCAGCTTACATAGCAATCAGCCCCAGCATTTT.

A word on this clone: A much bigger clone sits one base away, suggesting this may be a read error. The chain recombines TRBV29-1 with TRBJ2-1, with 16 bases that match TRBD2. Germline trimming cut 4 bases from V and 5 bases from J; bases unmatched to any gene: 5. The CDR3 is made up of 16 amino acids. Germline assignment: CDR1 SQVTM and CDR2 ANQGSEA. Here the CDR3 DNA reads TGCAGCGTTGGCGGGACTAGCGGGAGGGCGAACAATGAGCAGTTCTTC. This translates into CSVGGTSGRANNEQFF.

The chain recombines TRBV7-2 with TRBJ2-7; no definite D call. Germline V gives CDR1 SGHTA, CDR2 FQGNSA. CDR3 length: 12 amino acids. Deletions cut 5 bases from V and 1 base from J, with 6 bases between. CDR3 in amino acids: CASSQLSYEQYF. The CDR3 DNA reads TGTGCCAGCAGCCAGCTTTCCTACGAGCAGTACTTC.

The genes are TRBV15 and TRBJ2-1; TRBD1 matches at 7 bases. Germline V gene sequence: CDR1 LNHNV, CDR2 YYDKDF (reference sequence). V lost 0 bases to trimming and J lost 0 bases; unmatched junction nucleotides: 2. This CDR3 region has 16 residues. CDR3 sequence: CATSRDNRGSYNEQFF. The CDR3 DNA follows: TGTGCCACCAGCAGAGATAACAGGGGCTCCTACAATGAGCAGTTCTTC.

This clone showed up many times. The CDR3 region has the DNA TGTGCCAGCAGCGGGACTAGCGGGAGTCAGCAGTACTTC. Its translation: CASSGTSGSQQYF. The rearrangement links TRBV2 to TRBJ2-7; TRBD2 matches at 14 bases. J lost 8 bases, V lost 6 bases, and 3 bases had no gene match. Per germline, CDR1 SNHLY and CDR2 FYNNEI. This CDR3 is 13 amino acids long.

This clone showed up just a few times. V is TRBV9 and J is TRBJ2-5; either TRBD1 or TRBD2 may fit D (5 bases each). V was trimmed by 6 bases and J by 4 bases, leaving 16 bases between them. The CDR3 is 14 amino acids. Germline V lookup: CDR1 SGDLS, CDR2 YYNGEE. The chain's CDR3 is CASNLGELRETQYF. CDR3 bases: TGTGCCAGCAACTTGGGGGAGTTAAGAGAGACCCAGTACTTC. Looking up the rest from reference TRBV9 and TRBJ2-5 gives the full variable domain: DSGVTQTPKHLITATGQRVTLRCSPRSGDLSVYWYQQSLDQGLQFLIQYYNGEERAKGNILERFSAQQFPDLHSELNLSSLELGDSALYFCASNLGELRETQYFGPGTRLLVL.

There are a few counts of this clone. The chain has TRBV10-2 and TRBJ2-2; 7 nucleotides match TRBD1. V lost 6 bases and J lost 2; bases outside the gene matches: 3. Per germline, CDR1 WSHSY and CDR2 SAAADI. The CDR3 has 14 residues. The chain's CDR3 is CASSRDSNTGELFF. For the CDR3, the DNA is TGCGCCAGCAGCCGGGACAGTAACACCGGGGAGCTGTTTTTT.

This clone showed up just a few times. This rearrangement joins TRBV6-5 to TRBJ2-5, with unresolved D. The CDR3 covers 15 residues. Germline CDR1 MNHEY, CDR2 SVGAGI. Trimming removed 10 bases at V and 5 bases at J, with 23 bases between. The DNA for the CDR3 is TGTGCCACCTCGAAGGCACTCCTCGGTGGGGAGACCCAGTACTTC. This codes for CATSKALLGGETQYF.

The chain couples TRBV30 to TRBJ2-1, with D unresolved. The CDR3 sequence is 15 residues long. With 2 bases removed from V and 0 bases from J, the gap between germline ends came to 11 bases. Per the germline V gene, CDR1 is GTSNPN and CDR2 is SVGIG (reference sequence). As DNA, the CDR3 is TGTGCCTGGAGTTACCCAAGGAGCTCCTACAATGAGCAGTTCTTC. It specifies CAWSYPRSSYNEQFF.

The rearrangement links TRBV2 to TRBJ1-3; unclear D gene. Trimming removed 0 bases at V and 2 bases at J, with 11 bases between. CDR3 length equals 16 residues. Germline loops: CDR1 SNHLY, CDR2 FYNNEI. The CDR3 region is CASSEAQAGTGNTIYF. CDR3 sequence (DNA): TGTGCCAGCAGTGAAGCTCAAGCCGGTACTGGAAACACCATATATTTT.

This clone was counted a few times. This chain joins TRBV5-4 and TRBJ2-3, with D perhaps matching TRBD2 (5 bases). The CDR3 loop spans 13 amino acids. From germline, CDR1 is SGHNT and CDR2 YYREEE (reference sequence). Between the trimmed V and J ends, which lost 4 bases and 6 bases, there was a span of 12 bases. The CDR3 loop reads CASSRGSADTQYF. For the CDR3, the DNA is TGTGCCAGCAGCCGAGGTAGCGCCGATACGCAGTATTTT.

This clone appeared many times. Additional DNA sequences in this sample encode the identical CDR3. The gene calls are TRBV7-8 and TRBJ2-2; D call uncertain. Germline loops: CDR1 SGHVS, CDR2 FQNEAQ. V was trimmed by 3 bases and J by 2 bases, leaving 7 bases between them. This CDR3 region has 14 residues. Here the CDR3 DNA reads TGTGCCAGCAGCTTGGTGGGCAACACCGGGGAGCTGTTTTTT. This translates into CASSLVGNTGELFF.

This clone occurred a few times. The chain couples TRBV6-1 to TRBJ2-7; D unresolved. This CDR3 spans 13 amino acids. Germline loops: CDR1 MNHNS, CDR2 SASEGT. The ends were cut back, 3 bases at V and 3 bases at J, with 9 bases in the middle. Written as DNA, the CDR3 is TGTGCCAGCAGTGATGCGGTAGACTACGAGCAGTACTTC. Its translation is CASSDAVDYEQYF.

CDR3 sequence reads: CASSLGGDRVGTETQYF. The CDR3 DNA is TGCGCCAGCAGCTTAGGTGGTGACAGGGTCGGGACAGAGACCCAGTACTTC. The chain uses TRBV5-1 and TRBJ2-5; 7 bases map to TRBD1. From germline, CDR1 is SGHRS and CDR2 YFSETQ. The CDR3 loop spans 17 amino acids. The J segment lost 4 bases and the V segment lost 2 bases, leaving 14 bases of the junction unmatched.

With respect to this clone: This specimen includes other DNA sequences encoding the same CDR3. V gene TRBV7-2 combines with J gene TRBJ2-3; tentatively, D is TRBD1 (5 bases). Germline-derived CDR1 and CDR2 are SGHTA and FQGNSA. The V end was cut by 1 base, the J end by 2 bases, with 7 bases between. The CDR3 consists of 14 residues. CDR3 loop: CASSLDRITDTQYF. The CDR3 DNA reads as TGTGCCAGCAGCTTAGACAGGATCACAGATACGCAGTATTTT.

This sequence joins TRBV28 and TRBJ2-3; 10 positions agree with TRBD2. The germline CDR1 and CDR2 sequences are MDHEN and SYDVKM. The CDR3 loop spans 14 amino acids. The junction had 3 bases not matched to a gene; V was cut back by 7 bases and J by 2 bases. In nucleotides, the CDR3 is TGTGCCAGCAAGCTAGCGGGAGCCACAGATACGCAGTATTTT. It encodes CASKLAGATDTQYF.

V usage is TRBV7-2 and J usage is TRBJ2-2; 9 bases map to TRBD2. This CDR3 contains 15 residues. V dropped 4 bases and J dropped 4; count of bases not matched to a gene: 4. The germline V gene encodes CDR1 SGHTA and CDR2 FQGNSA. The CDR3 loop reads CASSSRLAATGELFF. The CDR3 DNA sequence: TGTGCCAGCAGCTCCAGACTAGCGGCCACCGGGGAGCTGTTTTTT.

A few counts support this clone. The chain has TRBV30 and TRBJ1-2, with D possibly being TRBD1 (6 bases). Germline CDR1 is GTSNPN and CDR2 is SVGIG (reference sequence). This CDR3 is built from 14 residues. Trimming took 0 bases from V and 9 from J, leaving 17 bases between them. CDR3 sequence: CAWSVQGTGCSYTF. The DNA for the CDR3 is TGTGCCTGGAGTGTACAGGGTACCGGGTGCAGCTACACCTTC.

The rearrangement links TRBV7-9 to TRBJ2-2, with 9 bases matching TRBD1. J gave up 6 bases and V 5 bases, and 10 bases lay outside the gene matches. The germline V gene has CDR1 SEHNR and CDR2 FQNEAQ (reference sequence). The CDR3 totals 16 residues. CDR3 DNA: TGTGCCAGCAGCCCCACGGGGACAGGGTTCCCCGGGGAGCTGTTTTTT. Amino acids: CASSPTGTGFPGELFF.

This clone was counted between two and nine times. This chain links TRBV2 with TRBJ2-1, with a tentative D call TRBD1 (6 bases). Germline V gene sequence: CDR1 SNHLY, CDR2 FYNNEI. The V and J ends lost 6 bases and 12 bases respectively, with 12 bases between them. The CDR3 runs to 11 residues. The DNA for the CDR3 is TGTGCCAGCAGCGGAGAGACAGGGCAGTTCTTC. Translation: CASSGETGQFF.

V is TRBV21-1 and J is TRBJ2-3; TRBD2 was called by the table and not checked on the DNA. TRBV21-1 is an annotated pseudogene. This CDR3 is built from 16 residues. The CDR3: CASSKVGGLATDTQYF. The CDR3 DNA sequence: TGTGCCAGCAGCAAAGTCGGCGGGCTGGCCACAGATACGCAGTATTTT.